This passage covers 30 T cell receptor beta chains from one sample sequenced in a study of response to subunit inactivated influenza vaccine. TCRdb re-called the RT-PCR reads with MiXCR, one entry per CDR3 protein. The sample has more than 600,000 distinct CDR3 sequences; about a fifth are singletons. This sample comprised PBMCs from blood, obtained 4 to 6 days after vaccination. The receptors come from a man between 45 and 60 years old who received an inactivated influenza vaccine.

This clonotype was seen a few times. The chain couples TRBV27 to TRBJ2-3; D ambiguous. V dropped 5 bases and J dropped 4 bases, with 16 bases sitting between them. The CDR3 runs to 15 residues. CDR1 and CDR2 from the germline V gene are MNHEY and SMNVEV (reference sequence). DNA for the CDR3: TGTGCCAGCAGTCCCGTTCTCGGAGAGGCAGATACGCAGTATTTT. Translation gives CASSPVLGEADTQYF.

This sequence joins TRBV7-9 and TRBJ1-6; maybe TRBD1 (5 bases). The CDR3 is 12 residues long. Germline values: CDR1 SEHNR, CDR2 FQNEAQ (reference sequence). Trimming took 5 bases from V and 10 from J, leaving 9 bases between them. CDR3 sequence (DNA): TGTGCCAGCAGCCCGACAGTCTCACCCCTCCACTTT. It specifies CASSPTVSPLHF.

This CDR3 reads CASSRVRRDAETQYF. In DNA, the CDR3 is TGTGCCAGCAGCCGAGTGCGCAGGGATGCTGAGACCCAGTACTTC. This chain joins TRBV7-2 and TRBJ2-5, with D maybe TRBD1 (5 bases). Germline V gives CDR1 SGHTA, CDR2 FQGNSA. The CDR3 is 15 amino acids. V gave up 5 bases and J gave up 5 bases, with 18 bases separating them.

V is TRBV6-5 and J is TRBJ2-1; D not resolved. Germline V gives CDR1 MNHEY, CDR2 SVGAGI. This CDR3 contains 14 residues. Between the trimmed V and J ends, which lost 0 bases and 5 bases, there was a span of 8 bases. Written as DNA, the CDR3 is TGTGCCAGCAGTTACTCACAAGGAGACAATGAGCAGTTCTTC. It yields the protein CASSYSQGDNEQFF.

This clonotype was seen at least ten times. V usage is TRBV5-1 and J usage is TRBJ2-1, with 8 bases lining up with TRBD1. CDR3 size: 15 residues. CDR1 is SGHRS, CDR2 YFSETQ, per germline. V dropped 4 bases and J dropped 3; count of bases not matched to a gene: 6. The CDR3 DNA sequence: TGCGCCAGCAGCCCGGGACAGGTTGACTACAATGAGCAGTTCTTC. This gives the protein CASSPGQVDYNEQFF.

The J gene is TRBJ1-2, the V gene TRBV5-1; a possible D gene is TRBD1 (5 bases). Germline assignment: CDR1 SGHRS and CDR2 YFSETQ. The V and J ends lost 0 bases and 8 bases respectively, with 17 bases between them. The CDR3 runs to 15 residues. The CDR3 here is CASSLALEGSRGYTF. In DNA, the CDR3 is TGCGCCAGCAGCTTGGCCCTCGAGGGGAGTCGGGGCTACACCTTC.

This clonotype was counted between two and nine times. The chain combines TRBV20-1 with TRBJ2-7, with TRBD1 identical over 7 bases. Germline CDR1 reads DFQATT; CDR2 reads SNEGSKA (reference sequence). Trimming took 3 bases from V and 3 from J; bases not matched to a gene: 5. The CDR3 loop spans 13 amino acids. Written as DNA, the CDR3 is TGCAGTGCTAGCAGGGGGAAAAACTACGAGCAGTACTTC. Translation gives CSASRGKNYEQYF.

V gene TRBV15 combines with J gene TRBJ2-3, with D unclear. The CDR3 is 13 residues long. V was clipped by 1 base and J by 1 base, with 3 bases between them. Per the germline V gene, CDR1 is LNHNV and CDR2 is YYDKDF (reference sequence). The CDR3: CATSRVRTDTQYF. DNA of the CDR3: TGTGCCACCAGCAGAGTACGCACAGATACGCAGTATTTT.

This chain links TRBV6-2 or TRBV6-3 with TRBJ2-2; 8 nucleotides line up with TRBD2. The CDR3 runs 16 residues. Germline V CDR1 and CDR2: MNHEY, SVGEGT. The junction had 6 bases not matched to a gene; V was cut back by 0 bases and J by 6 bases. In DNA form, the CDR3 reads TGTGCCAGCAGTTACTCGGGTAGCGGGAAATCCGGGGAGCTGTTTTTT. Translating gives CASSYSGSGKSGELFF.

The V call is TRBV28, the J call TRBJ2-3; TRBD1 might be the D (6 bases). Germline CDR1 reads MDHEN; CDR2 reads SYDVKM. Trimming shortened V by 5 bases and J by 3 bases, and 15 bases separated the two germline ends. This CDR3 is built from 15 residues. The CDR3 sequence: CASSHPTTGTDTQYF. CDR3 bases: TGTGCCAGCAGTCACCCCACCACAGGGACAGATACGCAGTATTTT.

The V and J genes are TRBV6-5 and TRBJ1-1; D is undetermined. The CDR3 totals 13 residues. Germline V gives CDR1 MNHEY, CDR2 SVGAGI. Deletions cut 2 bases from V and 4 bases from J, with 8 bases between. Written as DNA, the CDR3 is TGTGCCAGCAGTTACCAACGGCGCACTGAAGCTTTCTTT. This sequence encodes CASSYQRRTEAFF.

The table lists this clonotype with many counts. V gene TRBV25-1 combines with J gene TRBJ1-2; 7 bases line up with TRBD1. This CDR3 is built from 14 residues. Germline CDR1 reads MGHDK; CDR2 reads SYGVNS. Trimming at V came to 2 bases and at J to 8 bases, leaving 8 bases not matched to a gene. As DNA, the CDR3 is TGTGCCAGCAGTGAAACGGAGGGGGCGAGGGGCTACACCTTC. Translation gives CASSETEGARGYTF.

The chain recombines TRBV28 with TRBJ2-2; 9 bases are shared with TRBD2. V was pared by 10 bases and J by 0 bases, with 9 bases of the junction left unmatched. The length of the CDR3 is 16 residues. Germline loops: CDR1 MDHEN, CDR2 SYDVKM. The CDR3 is CATCALAGTNTGELFF. CDR3 DNA: TGTGCCACTTGTGCGCTAGCGGGGACGAACACCGGGGAGCTGTTTTTT.

The chain uses TRBV5-1 and TRBJ2-1; maybe TRBD2 (6 bases). Germline V gene sequence: CDR1 SGHRS, CDR2 YFSETQ. Trimming cost V 9 bases and J 8 bases, with 18 bases left between them. The CDR3 spans 13 residues. In DNA form, the CDR3 reads TGCGCCACTTCGGGACTGCGGGGCTATGAGCAGTTCTTC. Translation: CATSGLRGYEQFF. Complete variable domain (other parts from reference TRBV5-1 and TRBJ2-1): KAGVTQTPRYLIKTRGQQVTLSCSPISGHRSVSWYQQTPGQGLQFLFEYFSETQRNKGNFPGRFSGRQFSNSRSEMNVSTLELGDSALYLCATSGLRGYEQFFGPGTRLTVL.

The V call is TRBV6-4, the J call TRBJ2-7, with 8 bases that match TRBD1. This CDR3 spans 14 amino acids. With V trimmed by 6 bases and J by 2 bases, 6 bases remained unmatched. The germline CDR1 and CDR2 sequences are MRHNA and SNTAGT. Written as DNA, the CDR3 is TGTGCCAGCAGGAGACAGGGGCCAGCCTACGAGCAGTACTTC. It specifies CASRRQGPAYEQYF.

The rearrangement links TRBV3-1 to TRBJ2-1, with unresolved D. CDR3 length equals 15 residues. Germline-derived CDR1 and CDR2 are LGHDT and YNNKEL (reference sequence). V was clipped by 4 bases and J by 7 bases, with 17 bases between them. This CDR3 reads CASSRSSHSQNEQFF. In nucleotides, the CDR3 is TGTGCCAGCAGCCGTAGTAGCCACAGTCAGAATGAGCAGTTCTTC.

This clonotype was recorded a few times. This chain joins TRBV20-1 and TRBJ1-4; D is unclear. The CDR3 totals 14 residues. CDR1 and CDR2 (germline): DFQATT, SNEGSKA (reference sequence). V was pared by 3 bases and J by 6 bases, with 14 bases between. Here the CDR3 reads CSASRRPSDEKLFF. The CDR3 nucleotides read TGCAGTGCTAGTCGGCGGCCGTCAGATGAAAAACTGTTTTTT.

The chain carries TRBV9 and TRBJ2-2; 9 positions agree with TRBD1. There are 15 residues in the CDR3. J was trimmed by 7 bases and V by 4 bases; bases with no gene match: 8. Per germline, CDR1 SGDLS and CDR2 YYNGEE. CDR3 nucleotides: TGTGCCAGCAGCCCCGGGACAGGGTCTTACGGGGAGCTGTTTTTT. The encoded protein is CASSPGTGSYGELFF.

The chain recombines TRBV7-2 with TRBJ2-1; 8 bases fit TRBD2. The CDR3 contains 15 residues. V lost 5 bases, J lost 15 bases, and 18 bases stayed unmatched. The germline V gene has CDR1 SGHTA and CDR2 FQGNSA. The DNA for the CDR3 is TGTGCCAGCAGCCCCTGGCCGTCCGCGGGAGGCGATGTGTTCTTC. Its protein product is CASSPWPSAGGDVFF.

This clonotype has just a few counts. V and J are TRBV7-9 and TRBJ2-2, with D possibly matching TRBD2 (6 bases). Trimming removed 1 base from V and 3 bases from J, with 12 bases in between. From germline, CDR1 is SEHNR and CDR2 FQNEAQ (reference sequence). The CDR3 loop spans 16 amino acids. The CDR3: CASSLVVSGYTGELFF. The DNA of the CDR3 is TGTGCCAGCAGCTTAGTCGTTAGCGGATACACCGGGGAGCTGTTTTTT. Variable domain in full (rest from reference TRBV7-9 and TRBJ2-2): DTGVSQNPRHKITKRGQNVTFRCDPISEHNRLYWYRQTLGQGPEFLTYFQNEAQLEKSRLLSDRFSAERPKGSFSTLEIQRTEQGDSAMYLCASSLVVSGYTGELFFGEGSRLTVL.

The V gene is TRBV7-3, the J gene TRBJ2-1, with D uncertain. Germline V gene sequence: CDR1 SGHTA, CDR2 FQGTGA. The length of the CDR3 is 14 residues. V shed 2 bases and J shed 6 bases, with 11 bases lying between them. The CDR3 loop reads CASSLSGPRNEQFF. The CDR3 nucleotides read TGTGCCAGCAGCTTATCGGGCCCGCGCAATGAGCAGTTCTTC.

The chain couples TRBV12-3 or TRBV12-4 to TRBJ1-5; D gene ambiguous. With 7 bases removed from V and 6 bases from J, the gap between germline ends came to 16 bases. This CDR3 is built from 14 residues. CDR3 coding DNA: TGTGCCAGCACCGGCGGGCCCCGGGGTCAGCCCCAGCATTTT. Amino acid sequence: CASTGGPRGQPQHF.

This clonotype was seen a few times. The chain joins TRBV4-2 to TRBJ1-3, with a tentative D call TRBD1 (6 bases). The CDR3 is 17 amino acids. CDR1 and CDR2 (germline): LGHNA, YNFKEQ. V was cut by 4 bases and J by 4 bases, with 20 bases left in between. CDR3 bases: TGTGCCAGCAGCCCCTTTTTATTCGGGACATCAGGAAACACCATATATTTT. This sequence encodes CASSPFLFGTSGNTIYF.

This clonotype was seen a few times. Written as DNA, the CDR3 is TGTGCCAGCAGCTTAGGTTTTTACCAAGAGACCCAGTACTTC. Its translation is CASSLGFYQETQYF. The chain couples TRBV7-2 to TRBJ2-5, with D uncertain. The CDR3 has 14 amino acids. Trimming stripped 1 base from V and 0 bases from J, with 6 bases between. Germline CDR1 and CDR2: SGHTA and FQGNSA.

The rearrangement links TRBV6-1 to TRBJ2-7; D possibly corresponds to TRBD1 (7 bases). Germline V gene data show CDR1 as MNHNS and CDR2 as SASEGT. V was cut by 6 bases and J by 0 bases, with 18 bases left in between. The CDR3 length is 16 residues. This CDR3 is CASRPRGVGVSYEQYF. The CDR3 DNA sequence: TGTGCCAGCAGACCCAGGGGGGTTGGGGTCTCCTACGAGCAGTACTTC.

This clonotype has at least ten counts. The chain combines TRBV5-1 with TRBJ1-1; D is unclear. Germline CDR1 and CDR2: SGHRS and YFSETQ. V gave up 0 bases and J gave up 0 bases, with 6 bases separating them. The CDR3 extends over 14 amino acids. CDR3 protein: CASSLGNLNTEAFF. The CDR3 nucleotides are TGCGCCAGCAGCTTGGGTAACTTGAACACTGAAGCTTTCTTT.

This clonotype was picked up a small number of times. J is TRBJ2-7 and V is TRBV11-2, with a possible D match to TRBD2 (5 bases). Germline CDR1 SGHAT, CDR2 FQNNGV. The V end was cut by 5 bases, the J end by 9 bases, with 20 bases between. The CDR3 covers 14 residues. The CDR3 loop reads CASSLEARTHGQYF. The CDR3 region has the DNA TGTGCCAGCAGCCTCGAAGCCCGGACTCACGGGCAGTACTTC.

This clonotype was found a few times. The chain recombines TRBV15 with TRBJ2-1, with D perhaps TRBD2 (5 bases). CDR1 and CDR2 from the germline V gene are LNHNV and YYDKDF (reference sequence). Trimming removed 0 bases from V and 8 bases from J, with 17 bases in between. The CDR3 has 16 amino acids. The CDR3 nucleotides read TGTGCCACCAGCAGAGATCAGCGTGGGAGTGGCGATGAGCAGTTCTTC. Amino acids: CATSRDQRGSGDEQFF.

V usage is TRBV27 and J usage is TRBJ2-1; D might be TRBD2 (6 bases). The CDR3 spans 15 residues. Germline V gene sequence: CDR1 MNHEY, CDR2 SMNVEV (reference sequence). V was pared by 6 bases and J by 2 bases, with 14 bases between. CDR3 protein: CASSPTSSPYNEQFF. The CDR3 DNA reads as TGTGCCAGCAGCCCCACTAGCTCCCCCTACAATGAGCAGTTCTTC.

J is TRBJ2-3 and V is TRBV11-3, with D unresolved. This CDR3 region has 14 residues. V gave up 1 base and J gave up 7 bases, with 12 bases separating them. Germline CDR1 SGHNT, CDR2 YENEEA. The CDR3 protein is CASSLVVIEYTQYF. As DNA, the CDR3 is TGTGCCAGCAGCTTAGTAGTCATAGAATATACGCAGTATTTT.